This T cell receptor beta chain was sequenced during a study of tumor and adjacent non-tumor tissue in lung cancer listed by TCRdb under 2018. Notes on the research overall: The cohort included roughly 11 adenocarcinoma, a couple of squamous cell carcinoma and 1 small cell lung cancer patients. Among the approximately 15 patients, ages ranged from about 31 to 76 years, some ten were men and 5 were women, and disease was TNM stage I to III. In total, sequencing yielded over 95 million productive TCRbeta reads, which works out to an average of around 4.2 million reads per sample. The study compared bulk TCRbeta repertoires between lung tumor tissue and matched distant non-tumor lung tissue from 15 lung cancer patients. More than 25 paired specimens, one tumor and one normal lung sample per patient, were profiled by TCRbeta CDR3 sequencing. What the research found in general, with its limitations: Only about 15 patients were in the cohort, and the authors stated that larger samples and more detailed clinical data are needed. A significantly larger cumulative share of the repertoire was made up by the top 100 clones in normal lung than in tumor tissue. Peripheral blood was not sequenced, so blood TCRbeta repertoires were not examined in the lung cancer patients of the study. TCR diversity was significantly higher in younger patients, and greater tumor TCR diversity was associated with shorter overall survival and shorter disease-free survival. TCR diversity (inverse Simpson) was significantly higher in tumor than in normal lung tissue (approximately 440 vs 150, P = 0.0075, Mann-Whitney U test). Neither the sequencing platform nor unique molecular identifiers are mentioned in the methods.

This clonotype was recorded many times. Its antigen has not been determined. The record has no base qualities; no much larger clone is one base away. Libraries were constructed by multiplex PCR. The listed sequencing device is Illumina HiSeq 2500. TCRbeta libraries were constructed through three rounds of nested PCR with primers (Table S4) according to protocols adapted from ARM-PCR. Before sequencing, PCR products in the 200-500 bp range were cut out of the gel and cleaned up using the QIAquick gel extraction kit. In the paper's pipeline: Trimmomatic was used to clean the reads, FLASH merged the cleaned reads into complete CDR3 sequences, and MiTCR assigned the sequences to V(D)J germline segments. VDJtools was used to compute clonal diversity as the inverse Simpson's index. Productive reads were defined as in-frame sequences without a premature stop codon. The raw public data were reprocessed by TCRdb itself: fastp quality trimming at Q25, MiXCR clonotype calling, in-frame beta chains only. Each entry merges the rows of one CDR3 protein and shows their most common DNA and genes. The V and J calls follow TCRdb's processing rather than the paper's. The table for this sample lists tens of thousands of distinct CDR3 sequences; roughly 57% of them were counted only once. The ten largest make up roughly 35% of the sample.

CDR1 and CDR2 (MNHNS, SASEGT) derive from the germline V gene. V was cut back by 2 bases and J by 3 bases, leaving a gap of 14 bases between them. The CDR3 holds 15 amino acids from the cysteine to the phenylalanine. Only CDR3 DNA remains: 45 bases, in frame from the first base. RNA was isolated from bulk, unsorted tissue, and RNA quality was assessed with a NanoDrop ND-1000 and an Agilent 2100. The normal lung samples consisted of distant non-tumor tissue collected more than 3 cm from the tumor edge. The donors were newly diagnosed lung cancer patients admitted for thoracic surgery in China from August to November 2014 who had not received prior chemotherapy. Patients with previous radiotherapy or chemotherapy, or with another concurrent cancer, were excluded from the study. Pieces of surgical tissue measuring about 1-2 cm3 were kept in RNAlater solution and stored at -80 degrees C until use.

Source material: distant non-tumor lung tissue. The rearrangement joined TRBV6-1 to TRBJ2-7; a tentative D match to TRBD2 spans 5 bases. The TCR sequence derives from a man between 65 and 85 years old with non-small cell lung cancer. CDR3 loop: CASSEWRTEHYEQYF. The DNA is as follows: TGTGCCAGCAGTGAATGGAGGACGGAGCACTACGAGCAGTACTTC.